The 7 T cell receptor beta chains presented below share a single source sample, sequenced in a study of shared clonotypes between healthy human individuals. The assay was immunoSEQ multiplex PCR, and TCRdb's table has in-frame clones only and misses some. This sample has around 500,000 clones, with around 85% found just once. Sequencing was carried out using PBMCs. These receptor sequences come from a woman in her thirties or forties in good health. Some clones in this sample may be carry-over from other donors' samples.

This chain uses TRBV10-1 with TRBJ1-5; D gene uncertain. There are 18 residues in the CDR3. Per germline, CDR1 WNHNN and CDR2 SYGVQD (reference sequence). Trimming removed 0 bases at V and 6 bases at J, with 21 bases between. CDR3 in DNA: TGCGCCAGCAGTGAGTCGGGCGAGGAAGGGATTCGTGGTCAGCCCCAGCATTTT. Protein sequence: CASSESGEEGIRGQPQHF.

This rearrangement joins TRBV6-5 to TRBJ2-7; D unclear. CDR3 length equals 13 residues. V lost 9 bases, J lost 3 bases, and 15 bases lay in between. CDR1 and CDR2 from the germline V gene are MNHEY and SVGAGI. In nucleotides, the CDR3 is TGTGCCAGTAGAGGCGAGAAAAGCTACGAGCAGTACTTC. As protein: CASRGEKSYEQYF.

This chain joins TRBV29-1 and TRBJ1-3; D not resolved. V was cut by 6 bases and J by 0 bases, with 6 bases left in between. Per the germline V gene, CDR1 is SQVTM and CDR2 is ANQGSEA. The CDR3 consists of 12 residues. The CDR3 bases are TGCAGCGTGGCTACCTCTGGAAACACCATATATTTT. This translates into CSVATSGNTIYF.

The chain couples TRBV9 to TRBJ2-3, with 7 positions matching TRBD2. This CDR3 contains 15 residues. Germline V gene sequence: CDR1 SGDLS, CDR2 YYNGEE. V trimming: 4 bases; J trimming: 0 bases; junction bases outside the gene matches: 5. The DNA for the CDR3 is TGTGCCAGCAGCCCGAGACTAGCTAGCACAGATACGCAGTATTTT. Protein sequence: CASSPRLASTDTQYF.

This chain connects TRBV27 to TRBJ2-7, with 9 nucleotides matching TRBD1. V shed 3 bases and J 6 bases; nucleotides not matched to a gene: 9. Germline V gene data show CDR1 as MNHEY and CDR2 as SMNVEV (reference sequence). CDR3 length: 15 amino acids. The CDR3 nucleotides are TGTGCCAGCAGTTTTATTGACAGGGGGTTGGGCGAGCAGTACTTC. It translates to CASSFIDRGLGEQYF.

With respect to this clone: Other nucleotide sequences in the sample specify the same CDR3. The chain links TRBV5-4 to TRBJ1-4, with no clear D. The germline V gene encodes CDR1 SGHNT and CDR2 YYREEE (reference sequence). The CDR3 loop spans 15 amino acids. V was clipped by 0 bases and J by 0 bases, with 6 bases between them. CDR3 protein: CASSLDSATNEKLFF. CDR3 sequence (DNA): TGTGCCAGCAGCTTGGATTCAGCAACTAATGAAAAACTGTTTTTT. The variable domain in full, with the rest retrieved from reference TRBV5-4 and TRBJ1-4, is ETGVTQSPTHLIKTRGQQVTLRCSSQSGHNTVSWYQQALGQGPQFIFQYYREEENGRGNFPPRFSGLQFPNYSSELNVNALELDDSALYLCASSLDSATNEKLFFGSGTQLSVL.

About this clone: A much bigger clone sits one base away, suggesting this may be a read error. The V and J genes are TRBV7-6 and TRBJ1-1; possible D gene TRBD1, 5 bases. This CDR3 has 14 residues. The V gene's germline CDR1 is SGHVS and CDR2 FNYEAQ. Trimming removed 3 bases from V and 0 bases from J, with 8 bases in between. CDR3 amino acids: CASSLGGMNTEAFF. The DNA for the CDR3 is TGTGCCAGCAGCTTGGGGGGGATGAACACTGAAGCTTTCTTT. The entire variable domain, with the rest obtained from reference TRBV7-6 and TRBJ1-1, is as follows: GAGVSQSPRYKVTKRGQDVALRCDPISGHVSLYWYRQALGQGPEFLTYFNYEAQQDKSGLPNDRFSAERPEGSISTLTIQRTEQRDSAMYRCASSLGGMNTEAFFGQGTRLTVV.